This TCR beta chain originates from a study of T cell responses to AZD1222 COVID-19 vaccine. The data were produced by immunoSEQ multiplex PCR, yet TCRdb's version contains in-frame clones alone and is incomplete. Here the sample spans approximately 150,000 clones, approximately 92% being singletons. Overall study results and limits: The study reported that nearly half of spike-specific TCRs target unmutated variant regions.

CDR3 size: 15 residues. V shed 2 bases, J shed 7 bases, and the junction held 8 bases outside the gene matches. CDR1 LNHDA and CDR2 SQIVND come from the germline V gene (reference sequence). A word on this clone: Its antigen is still unknown.

This receptor was taken from an adult in good health. V usage is TRBV19 and J usage is TRBJ1-5, with 7 bases identical to TRBD1. The input for sequencing was peripheral blood, taken on day 0 of AZD1222 vaccination. The CDR3 here is CASSIRGTANQPQHF. The DNA for the CDR3 is TGTGCCAGTAGTATACGCGGGACAGCTAACCAGCCCCAGCATTTT. The full variable domain, its missing parts supplied by reference TRBV19 and TRBJ1-5, is DGGITQSPKYLFRKEGQNVTLSCEQNLNHDAMYWYRQDPGQGLRLIYYSQIVNDFQKGDIAEGYSVSREKKESFPLTVTSAQKNPTAFYLCASSIRGTANQPQHFGDGTRLSIL.